The entry below gives a single TCR beta chain sequence along with its context. Its antigen remains unidentified. No base quality information exists; no much larger clone differs at one position. Library preparation was by RT-PCR. Sequencing was carried out with an Illumina MiSeq. TCRdb redid the processing of the public reads, applying fastp at Q25 and MiXCR, and retained in-frame beta chains. Every CDR3 protein is listed once, alongside the most common genes and DNA of its rows. This sample holds about 700,000 distinct CDR3 sequences; 14% were observed only once. Around 3.3% of the sample goes to the ten largest clones. The CDR3 numbers 13 residues from cysteine through phenylalanine. Here the CDR3 DNA is all that survives: 39 bases in frame from base 1. V has 4 bases trimmed and J has 4 bases trimmed; junction bases matching no gene number 3. Looking up the germline V gene (reference sequence) yields CDR1 LGHDT and CDR2 YNNKEL.

This entry comes from a study (dated by TCRdb to about 2016). Recombination joined TRBV3-1 with TRBJ1-1; 7 bases in between match TRBD1. Sequenced material: memory CD4+ T cells from blood. This sequence was found in a female donor in good health, serving as a healthy control. The nucleotide sequence is given as TGTGCCAGCAGCCTTGGGACAGTCACTGAAGCTTTCTTT. Its amino acids are CASSLGTVTEAFF.